These 11 T cell receptor beta chains came from one sample sequenced in a study of vaccination effects on CD4 cells after COVID-19. ViraFEST used viral peptide pools to expand antigen-specific CD4+ T cells before sequencing. Cultured cells yielded isolated CD4+ T cells after 10 days. PCR showed that the person got SARS-CoV-2 infection at some point between March and December 2020. Sequencing was performed with immunoSEQ multiplex PCR; in TCRdb, only in-frame clones are kept and a portion is missing. The profile shows 30,000 to 35,000 clones, 55% to 75% of them singletons. Their target antigens are unknown. Sequencing was performed on CD4+ T cells from PBMCs cultured with a peptide pool, taken before COVID-19 vaccination. The receptor set was obtained from a human donor who had a prior SARS-CoV-2 infection.

This chain uses TRBV5-8 with TRBJ1-5; D remains unclear. The germline V gene has CDR1 SGHTS and CDR2 YDEGEE. There are 15 residues in the CDR3. V lost 0 bases, J lost 5 bases, and 12 bases lay in between. The chain's CDR3 is CASSLGAFMDQPQHF. The CDR3 DNA sequence: TGTGCCAGCAGCTTGGGAGCGTTTATGGATCAGCCCCAGCATTTT.

The J gene is TRBJ2-5, the V gene TRBV7-2, with D possibly TRBD2 on 8 matching bases. The CDR3 covers 17 residues. Germline V gene sequence: CDR1 SGHTA, CDR2 FQGNSA. Trimming cost V 7 bases and J 5 bases, with 26 bases left between them. CDR3 sequence (DNA): TGTGCCAGCACCCCAACGCCCGGGAGGGGGCGATGGGAGACCCAGTACTTC. Translated: CASTPTPGRGRWETQYF.

The chain couples TRBV5-1 to TRBJ2-3, with TRBD2 matching 12 bases. The CDR3 sequence is 16 residues long. The V and J ends lost 4 bases and 5 bases, in that order; junction bases with no gene match: 8. Germline loops: CDR1 SGHRS, CDR2 YFSETQ. The CDR3 DNA reads TGCGCCAGCAGCAACCGACTAGCGGGAGTTATAGATACGCAGTATTTT. Amino acids: CASSNRLAGVIDTQYF.

The chain uses TRBV5-4 and TRBJ2-3; 9 bases are shared with TRBD2. Trimming at V came to 4 bases and at J to 6 bases, leaving 15 bases not matched to a gene. Germline V CDR1 and CDR2: SGHNT, YYREEE (reference sequence). The CDR3 covers 17 residues. The CDR3 protein is CASSPPWAAGGTDTQYF. CDR3 sequence (DNA): TGTGCCAGCAGCCCCCCCTGGGCTGCGGGGGGGACGGATACGCAGTATTTT.

This rearrangement joins TRBV5-1 to TRBJ1-6; TRBD1 aligns across 9 bases. There are 19 residues in the CDR3. The ends lost 5 bases at V and 9 bases at J; junction bases unmatched: 21. Germline V gene sequence: CDR1 SGHRS, CDR2 YFSETQ. CDR3 nucleotide sequence: TGCGCCAGCAGTAAGGTGCCCCGGGACAGGGTTCTTTTGGCTTCACCCCTCCACTTT. It encodes CASSKVPRDRVLLASPLHF.

The CDR3 reads CASSEGRSRSHTIYF. CDR3 DNA sequence: TGTGCCAGCAGTGAAGGCCGATCTCGATCGCACACCATATATTTT. The chain combines TRBV2 with TRBJ1-3, with D unresolved. CDR1 and CDR2 from the germline V gene are SNHLY and FYNNEI. The CDR3 consists of 15 residues. The V gene lost 1 base and the J gene lost 8 bases, with 15 bases spanning the gap.

This clone has only one observation. The chain is built from TRBV9 and TRBJ2-2; D possibly corresponds to TRBD1 (6 bases). V was trimmed by 4 bases and J by 4 bases, leaving 11 bases between them. This CDR3 spans 14 amino acids. Germline V CDR1 and CDR2: SGDLS, YYNGEE. The CDR3 here is CASSRGQLTGELFF. The CDR3 DNA is TGTGCCAGCAGCCGAGGACAGCTCACCGGGGAGCTGTTTTTT.

This clone is medium-sized in the sample. The chain recombines TRBV7-9 with TRBJ2-1, with D perhaps TRBD1 or TRBD2 (5 bases each). The V and J ends lost 3 bases and 4 bases respectively, with 13 bases between them. Per germline, CDR1 SEHNR and CDR2 FQNEAQ (reference sequence). The CDR3 is 15 amino acids. The CDR3 DNA sequence: TGTGCCAGCAGCTTCCAAGGGGAGAATTACAATGAGCAGTTCTTC. This codes for CASSFQGENYNEQFF. The variable domain in full, with the rest retrieved from reference TRBV7-9 and TRBJ2-1, is DTGVSQNPRHKITKRGQNVTFRCDPISEHNRLYWYRQTLGQGPEFLTYFQNEAQLEKSRLLSDRFSAERPKGSFSTLEIQRTEQGDSAMYLCASSFQGENYNEQFFGPGTRLTVL.

This sequence joins TRBV18 and TRBJ2-5, with 8 bases fitting TRBD2. V lost 0 bases to trimming and J lost 4 bases; unmatched junction nucleotides: 4. The germline V gene encodes CDR1 KGHSH and CDR2 LQKENI. CDR3 length: 15 amino acids. In DNA form, the CDR3 reads TGTGCCAGCTCACCACCTAGCGGGACGGCAGAGACCCAGTACTTC. Translating it yields CASSPPSGTAETQYF.

In its sample, this clone was seen a few times. The J gene is TRBJ2-2, the V gene TRBV28; D may be TRBD1 (6 bases). Germline CDR1 reads MDHEN; CDR2 reads SYDVKM. Trimming took 9 bases from V and 2 from J, leaving 10 bases between them. This CDR3 contains 13 residues. The chain's CDR3 is CASIGGNTGELFF. In nucleotides, the CDR3 is TGTGCCAGTATAGGGGGAAACACCGGGGAGCTGTTTTTT.

The rearrangement links TRBV4-1 to TRBJ1-1; D remains unclear. Germline CDR1 and CDR2: MGHRA and YSYEKL. V was clipped by 6 bases and J by 3 bases, with 11 bases between them. The CDR3 covers 13 residues. This CDR3 reads CASRPRADTEAFF. The CDR3 DNA reads TGCGCCAGCAGACCCCGGGCGGACACTGAAGCTTTCTTT.